The 21 T cell receptor beta chains reported below all come from one sample, sequenced in a study of cytomegalovirus exposure and HLA in healthy donors. The primer mix had 60 Vbeta and 13 Jbeta primers. TCRdb's table, derived via immunoSEQ multiplex PCR, lists solely in-frame clones and lacks some. The repertoire holds 170,000 or so clones, with about 80% as singletons. The sequencing sample was made of PBMCs. These receptors were obtained from a woman in her fifties or sixties in good health and CMV-seropositive.

The rearrangement uses TRBV7-9 and TRBJ2-1; 7 bases are shared with TRBD2. V gave up 5 bases and J gave up 0 bases; unmatched junction bases: 4. Germline lookup yields CDR1 SEHNR and CDR2 FQNEAQ (reference sequence). The CDR3 covers 15 residues. CDR3 amino acids: CASSTGGSSYNEQFF. Here the CDR3 DNA reads TGTGCCAGCAGCACCGGGGGGAGCTCCTACAATGAGCAGTTCTTC.

V is TRBV19 and J is TRBJ1-5, with 9 bases matching TRBD1. Germline V gives CDR1 LNHDA, CDR2 SQIVND (reference sequence). CDR3 length: 16 amino acids. The V segment lost 3 bases and the J segment 5 bases; nucleotides outside the gene matches: 8. The DNA of the CDR3 is TGTGCCAGTAGTATTTATGTGACAGGGGGAGATCAGCCCCAGCATTTT. This codes for CASSIYVTGGDQPQHF.

This clone was observed a few times. Other DNA sequences in this specimen translate into the identical CDR3. This chain uses TRBV7-9 with TRBJ2-6, with D uncertain. This CDR3 comprises 13 residues. The V end lost 10 bases, the J end lost 0 bases, and 7 bases lay between the germline ends. Germline values: CDR1 SEHNR, CDR2 FQNEAQ (reference sequence). CDR3 residues: CATGSSGANVLTF. The DNA for the CDR3 is TGTGCCACAGGTAGCTCTGGGGCCAACGTCCTGACTTTC.

The J gene is TRBJ2-2, the V gene TRBV13, with a weak D call TRBD1 (5 bases). The CDR3 has 14 amino acids. Germline assignment: CDR1 PRHDT and CDR2 FYEKMQ (reference sequence). The germline V and J ends were trimmed by 3 bases and 2 bases, with 7 bases remaining between them. CDR3 in amino acids: CASSFDRNTGELFF. The CDR3, as DNA: TGTGCCAGCAGCTTTGACAGAAACACCGGGGAGCTGTTTTTT.

CDR3 protein: CASIRPGRLSGYTF. The CDR3 DNA follows: TGTGCCAGCATCAGACCCGGCAGGCTCAGCGGCTACACCTTC. The gene calls are TRBV6-1 and TRBJ1-2; no definite D call. The V gene lost 7 bases and the J gene lost 8 bases, with 20 bases spanning the gap. Germline assignment: CDR1 MNHNS and CDR2 SASEGT. The CDR3 loop spans 14 amino acids.

The chain links TRBV5-5 to TRBJ1-4; the match to TRBD1 covers 10 bases. Germline CDR1 SGHKS, CDR2 YYEKEE (reference sequence). V shed 5 bases and J 6 bases; nucleotides not matched to a gene: 4. The CDR3 contains 14 residues. CDR3 protein: CASRRGQGYEKLFF. The CDR3 bases are TGTGCCAGCAGGAGGGGACAGGGGTATGAAAAACTGTTTTTT.

This chain uses TRBV5-6 with TRBJ1-1; 7 positions match TRBD1. CDR3 size: 15 residues. Germline CDR1 and CDR2: SGHDT and YYEEEE. J was trimmed by 4 bases and V by 2 bases; bases with no gene match: 8. CDR3 amino acids: CASSFRATGPTEAFF. In DNA, the CDR3 is TGTGCCAGCAGCTTTCGGGCGACAGGGCCCACTGAAGCTTTCTTT.

Of note for this clone: The sample contains more than one DNA sequence encoding this CDR3. The rearrangement joins TRBV7-2 to TRBJ1-5, with TRBD1 matching 10 bases. CDR1 is SGHTA, CDR2 FQGNSA, per germline. The ends lost 1 base at V and 4 bases at J; junction bases unmatched: 1. The CDR3 loop spans 15 amino acids. CDR3 bases: TGTGCCAGCAGCTTAGGACAGGGGGCGAATCAGCCCCAGCATTTT. The encoded protein is CASSLGQGANQPQHF.

This clone has only a few counts. One junction end does not reproduce the germline sequence, and a read error may be involved. The chain links TRBV5-1 to TRBJ2-4; 7 nucleotides align to TRBD2. The CDR3 is made up of 14 amino acids. Looked up from germline, CDR1 is SGHRS and CDR2 is YFSETQ. The CDR3 region is CASSSGGGGNSQYF. The CDR3 nucleotides are TGCGCCAGCAGCTCGGGGGGTGGGGGAAACAGTCAGTACTTC.

J is TRBJ2-1 and V is TRBV7-9, with 16 bases matching TRBD2. CDR1 is SEHNR, CDR2 FQNEAQ, per germline (reference sequence). The V gene end was trimmed by 1 base and the J gene end by 6 bases; junction bases not matched to a gene: 9. The CDR3 extends over 19 amino acids. This CDR3 reads CASSLVAGLAGGNLNEQFF. The CDR3 region has the DNA TGTGCCAGCAGCTTAGTGGCGGGACTAGCGGGGGGGAATCTCAATGAGCAGTTCTTC.

The gene calls are TRBV2 and TRBJ1-1, with TRBD1 matching 8 bases. The germline CDR1 and CDR2 sequences are SNHLY and FYNNEI. V dropped 6 bases and J dropped 7; count of bases not matched to a gene: 13. The CDR3 consists of 15 residues. CDR3 DNA: TGTGCCAGCAGCTGGCCCGGACAGGGCCTTATTGAAGCTTTCTTT. Translated: CASSWPGQGLIEAFF.

The V and J genes are TRBV28 and TRBJ2-2; 7 bases are a match to TRBD1. The CDR3 totals 14 residues. Unmatched junction bases numbered 3, after V lost 5 bases and J lost 3 bases. Germline V gene sequence: CDR1 MDHEN, CDR2 SYDVKM. CDR3 sequence reads: CASSTTGDTGELFF. The CDR3 region has the DNA TGTGCCAGCAGTACCACAGGGGACACCGGGGAGCTGTTTTTT.

The V call is TRBV5-1, the J call TRBJ1-1; 7 bases line up with TRBD1. The CDR3 extends over 15 amino acids. Germline loops: CDR1 SGHRS, CDR2 YFSETQ. Unmatched junction bases numbered 4, after V lost 2 bases and J lost 0 bases. In DNA, the CDR3 is TGCGCCAGCAGCTTAACGACAGGGCTGAACACTGAAGCTTTCTTT. Residues: CASSLTTGLNTEAFF. Combining the CDR3 with reference TRBV5-1 and TRBJ1-1 gives the whole variable domain KAGVTQTPRYLIKTRGQQVTLSCSPISGHRSVSWYQQTPGQGLQFLFEYFSETQRNKGNFPGRFSGRQFSNSRSEMNVSTLELGDSALYLCASSLTTGLNTEAFFGQGTRLTVV.

The V call is TRBV30, the J call TRBJ1-1, with 11 bases fitting TRBD1. J lost 5 bases, V lost 4 bases, and 12 bases had no gene match. The V gene's germline CDR1 is GTSNPN and CDR2 SVGIG (reference sequence). The CDR3 totals 16 residues. The CDR3 is CAWTQRTGGKGTEAFF. CDR3 DNA: TGTGCCTGGACACAAAGGACAGGGGGCAAGGGGACTGAAGCTTTCTTT.

The J gene is TRBJ1-3, the V gene TRBV19; possibly TRBD1 for D (6 bases). Germline values: CDR1 LNHDA, CDR2 SQIVND (reference sequence). This CDR3 is 15 amino acids long. Trimming took off 6 bases at V and 2 bases at J, with 14 bases between the two ends. The CDR3 reads CASSPEKGAGNTIYF. CDR3 bases: TGTGCCAGTAGCCCGGAGAAGGGGGCTGGAAACACCATATATTTT.

The rearrangement links TRBV18 to TRBJ1-3; D possibly corresponds to TRBD1 (6 bases). Germline assignment: CDR1 KGHSH and CDR2 LQKENI. The ends were cut back, 6 bases at V and 0 bases at J, with 15 bases in the middle. There are 16 residues in the CDR3. CDR3 residues: CASSAGQPSSGNTIYF. CDR3 nucleotides: TGTGCCAGCTCCGCAGGACAGCCCAGCTCTGGAAACACCATATATTTT.

The chain joins TRBV9 to TRBJ2-7; tentatively, D is TRBD1 (5 bases). Per germline, CDR1 SGDLS and CDR2 YYNGEE. The CDR3 spans 15 residues. V was clipped by 0 bases and J by 4 bases, with 14 bases between them. The CDR3 region has the DNA TGTGCCAGCAGCGTAGTGGACACGGGTCCTTACGAGCAGTACTTC. Residues: CASSVVDTGPYEQYF.

This chain uses TRBV28 with TRBJ2-6; TRBD2 is a possible D gene (5 bases). The CDR3 loop spans 16 amino acids. V was shortened by 1 base and J by 0 bases, with 7 bases between the two germline ends. Germline V CDR1 and CDR2: MDHEN, SYDVKM. The CDR3, as DNA: TGTGCCAGCAGTTTATTTCGGGGCTCTGGGGCCAACGTCCTGACTTTC. Amino acids: CASSLFRGSGANVLTF. Full variable domain (rest looked up from reference TRBV28 and TRBJ2-6): DVKVTQSSRYLVKRTGEKVFLECVQDMDHENMFWYRQDPGLGLRLIYFSYDVKMKEKGDIPEGYSVSREKKERFSLILESASTNQTSMYLCASSLFRGSGANVLTFGAGSRLTVL.

The V call is TRBV29-1, the J call TRBJ2-2; 7 bases are shared with TRBD1. CDR3 length equals 14 residues. Germline V lookup: CDR1 SQVTM, CDR2 ANQGSEA. J was trimmed by 4 bases and V by 8 bases; bases with no gene match: 10. CDR3 coding DNA: TGCAGCACCCGACAGGGCGGTGGCACCGGGGAGCTGTTTTTT. The encoded protein is CSTRQGGGTGELFF.

This sequence joins TRBV7-9 and TRBJ2-2, with D perhaps matching TRBD2 (6 bases). The V gene's germline CDR1 is SEHNR and CDR2 FQNEAQ (reference sequence). V lost 8 bases to trimming and J lost 1 base, with 17 bases between them. The CDR3 length is 16 residues. DNA for the CDR3: TGTGCCAGCCTCCCGGGGGTTAGCGGGAACACCGGGGAGCTGTTTTTT. Translated, it gives CASLPGVSGNTGELFF.

This chain uses TRBV6-5 with TRBJ1-2; D is undetermined. CDR1 is MNHEY and CDR2 is SVGAGI in the germline V gene. CDR3 length: 12 residues. Trimming pared 5 bases from V and 5 bases from J, leaving 9 bases between. The CDR3 loop reads CASSENRYGYTF. CDR3 bases: TGTGCCAGCAGTGAAAACAGATATGGCTACACCTTC.